The 14 T cell receptor beta chains given below trace back to one sample, sequenced in a study of beta chain features in type 1 diabetes. As every portion of the isolated RNA was reverse transcribed, the sequencing read expressed TCRB transcripts. The table came from immunoSEQ multiplex PCR; TCRdb's copy has only in-frame clones and leaves some out. The sample consists of hundreds of thousands of clones, roughly 30% of them appearing once. Sequences were obtained from naive CD4+ T cells from blood. These receptors were collected from a man younger than 30 in good health.

The chain combines TRBV7-9 with TRBJ1-1; D is perhaps TRBD1 (6 bases). The CDR3 spans 12 residues. With 1 base removed from V and 10 bases from J, the gap between germline ends came to 10 bases. The germline gives CDR1 SEHNR, CDR2 FQNEAQ (reference sequence). The CDR3 is CASSLGQDGAFF. CDR3 bases: TGTGCCAGCAGCTTAGGACAGGATGGAGCTTTCTTT.

There are a few counts of this clone. The same CDR3 arises from other DNA sequences in this sample as well. The V and J genes are TRBV29-1 and TRBJ1-2, with D possibly matching TRBD1 (6 bases). Deletions cut 6 bases from V and 6 bases from J, with 17 bases between. Germline V gives CDR1 SQVTM, CDR2 ANQGSEA. The CDR3 has 13 residues. In DNA, the CDR3 is TGCAGCGTGTCCGGTCGACAGGACCATGGCTACACCTTC. It yields the protein CSVSGRQDHGYTF.

The rearrangement joins TRBV5-4 to TRBJ2-7; 13 bases match TRBD2. The germline V gene has CDR1 SGHNT and CDR2 YYREEE (reference sequence). The CDR3 runs 16 residues. The junction had 5 bases not matched to a gene; V was cut back by 3 bases and J by 2 bases. The CDR3 loop is CASSSGLAGDPYEQYF. The DNA for the CDR3 is TGTGCCAGCAGCTCCGGACTAGCGGGAGACCCCTACGAGCAGTACTTC.

This clone was counted a few times. V is TRBV18 and J is TRBJ2-5; tentative D call: TRBD1 (5 bases). The germline V gene encodes CDR1 KGHSH and CDR2 LQKENI. The CDR3 totals 16 residues. Trimming shortened V by 3 bases and J by 3 bases, and 17 bases separated the two germline ends. The CDR3, as DNA: TGTGCCAGCTCACCGGGCCTTATCACAGGTGAAGAGACCCAGTACTTC. Translation gives CASSPGLITGEETQYF. Based on the CDR3 plus reference TRBV18 and TRBJ2-5, the full variable domain is NAGVMQNPRHLVRRRGQEARLRCSPMKGHSHVYWYRQLPEEGLKFMVYLQKENIIDESGMPKERFSAEFPKEGPSILRIQQVVRGDSAAYFCASSPGLITGEETQYFGPGTRLLVL.

This clone appeared a few times. This chain links TRBV2 with TRBJ2-3; D uncertain. Germline CDR1 SNHLY, CDR2 FYNNEI. CDR3 size: 14 residues. Trimming took 6 bases from V and 4 from J, leaving 14 bases between them. This CDR3 reads CASRIRVGADTQYF. The DNA of the CDR3 is TGTGCCAGCAGAATACGGGTTGGAGCAGATACGCAGTATTTT.

A few counts support this clone. This chain's CDR3 is CATSRDRTRANTEAFF. For the CDR3, the DNA is TGTGCCACCAGCAGAGATCGGACAAGGGCGAACACTGAAGCTTTCTTT. The V gene is TRBV15, the J gene TRBJ1-1, with D perhaps TRBD1 (5 bases). This CDR3 is built from 16 residues. Germline values: CDR1 LNHNV, CDR2 YYDKDF (reference sequence). The V and J ends lost 0 bases and 1 base respectively, with 12 bases between them.

The chain is built from TRBV6-5 and TRBJ2-7; TRBD2 aligns across 12 bases. Germline V gene sequence: CDR1 MNHEY, CDR2 SVGAGI. V gave up 4 bases and J gave up 5 bases; unmatched junction bases: 6. The CDR3 is 15 residues long. As DNA, the CDR3 is TGTGCCAGCAGTTCCCAGACTAGCGGGAGTAACGAGCAGTACTTC. Protein: CASSSQTSGSNEQYF.

Here the CDR3 DNA reads TGTGCCTGGAGTCTACCCGCCGGCGCAGGGGGTACTGAAGCTTTCTTT. Amino acids: CAWSLPAGAGGTEAFF. The V call is TRBV30, the J call TRBJ1-1; 7 bases are a match to TRBD1. CDR3 size: 16 residues. Germline V CDR1 and CDR2: GTSNPN, SVGIG (reference sequence). Losses at the gene ends were 2 bases for V and 5 bases for J; bases not matched to a gene: 14.

The chain combines TRBV11-2 with TRBJ1-1; D is undetermined. Looked up from germline, CDR1 is SGHAT and CDR2 is FQNNGV. V was trimmed by 1 base and J by 3 bases, leaving 9 bases between them. This CDR3 has 14 residues. CDR3 DNA sequence: TGTGCCAGCAGCTTAGTGCATAGGGACACTGAAGCTTTCTTT. Residues: CASSLVHRDTEAFF.

J is TRBJ2-7 and V is TRBV29-1; the D gene could be TRBD1 or TRBD2 (6 bases each). The CDR3 is made up of 14 amino acids. CDR1 and CDR2 from the germline V gene are SQVTM and ANQGSEA. V lost 4 bases, J lost 2 bases, and 15 bases lay in between. CDR3 nucleotides: TGCAGCGTTGTAGGCGAGGGGGGACCCTACGAGCAGTACTTC. Protein: CSVVGEGGPYEQYF.

The rearrangement links TRBV29-1 to TRBJ2-1, with TRBD2 matching 8 bases. The CDR3 consists of 11 residues. The V and J ends lost 7 bases and 9 bases, in that order; junction bases with no gene match: 5. Per the germline V gene, CDR1 is SQVTM and CDR2 is ANQGSEA. CDR3 nucleotide sequence: TGCAGCGGCCTCCTAGCGGGTGAGCAGTTCTTC. Translated: CSGLLAGEQFF.

The J gene is TRBJ1-1, the V gene TRBV6-6, with D maybe TRBD1 (5 bases). The CDR3 spans 15 residues. Trimming took off 6 bases at V and 2 bases at J, with 16 bases between the two ends. The germline V gene encodes CDR1 MNHNY and CDR2 SVGAGI (reference sequence). The CDR3 is CASSPGRVGNTEAFF. The CDR3 nucleotides are TGTGCCAGCAGCCCCGGCAGGGTAGGAAACACTGAAGCTTTCTTT.

The chain recombines TRBV10-3 with TRBJ2-5; no definite D call. Germline CDR1 ENHRY, CDR2 SYGVKD. This CDR3 region has 11 residues. Trimming shortened V by 11 bases and J by 1 base, and 8 bases separated the two germline ends. This chain's CDR3 is CAAAGQETQYF. For the CDR3, the DNA is TGTGCCGCCGCAGGCCAAGAGACCCAGTACTTC.

In its sample, this clone was seen a few times. J is TRBJ2-7 and V is TRBV28; maybe TRBD1 (6 bases). Germline CDR1 reads MDHEN; CDR2 reads SYDVKM. V was clipped by 2 bases and J by 1 base, with 18 bases between them. The CDR3 spans 17 residues. This CDR3 reads CASSLGPTGITSYEQYF. CDR3 DNA: TGTGCCAGCAGTTTAGGGCCCACAGGGATTACTTCCTACGAGCAGTACTTC.